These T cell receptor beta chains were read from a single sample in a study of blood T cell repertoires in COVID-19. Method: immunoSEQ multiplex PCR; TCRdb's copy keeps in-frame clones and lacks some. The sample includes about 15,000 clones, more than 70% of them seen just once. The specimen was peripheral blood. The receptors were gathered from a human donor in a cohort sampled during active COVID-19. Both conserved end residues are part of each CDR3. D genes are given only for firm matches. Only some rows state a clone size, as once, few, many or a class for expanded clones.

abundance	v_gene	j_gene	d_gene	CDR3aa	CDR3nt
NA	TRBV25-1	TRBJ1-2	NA	CASSGGVLPASGYGYTF	TGTGCCAGCAGTGGCGGAGTCTTGCCCGCCTCGGGCTATGGCTACACCTTC
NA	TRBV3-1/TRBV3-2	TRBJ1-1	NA	CASSQGHTEAFF	TGTGCCAGCAGCCAAGGGCACACTGAAGCTTTCTTT
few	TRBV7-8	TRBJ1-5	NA	CASSLALITNQPQHF	TGTGCCAGCAGCTTGGCCCTTATTACCAATCAGCCCCAGCATTTT
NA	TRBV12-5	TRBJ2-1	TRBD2	CASGLVQAGGTYNEQFF	TGTGCTAGTGGTTTGGTACAGGCGGGGGGTACCTACAATGAGCAGTTCTTC
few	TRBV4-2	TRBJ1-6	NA	CASSQEGRAGSPLHF	TGTGCCAGCAGCCAAGAGGGCAGGGCGGGATCACCCCTCCACTTT
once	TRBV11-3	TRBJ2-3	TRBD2	CASSRGGVISTDTQYF	TGTGCCAGCAGCCGGGGGGGCGTAATCAGCACAGATACGCAGTATTTT
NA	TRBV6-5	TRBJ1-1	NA	CASSYSRLTEAFF	TGTGCCAGCAGTTACTCGAGGCTAACAGAAGCTTTCTTT
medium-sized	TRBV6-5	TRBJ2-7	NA	CASSPGNSYEQYF	TGTGCCAGCAGTCCCGGGAACTCCTACGAGCAGTACTTC
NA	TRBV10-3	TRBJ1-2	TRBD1	CAIRGDSLGYGYTF	TGTGCCATCAGGGGGGACAGCCTCGGCTATGGCTACACCTTC
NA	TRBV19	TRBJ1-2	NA	CASSNTGSGGYTF	TGTGCCAGTAGTAATACGGGATCAGGTGGCTACACCTTC
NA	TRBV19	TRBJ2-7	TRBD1	CASIGPDRDEQYF	TGTGCCAGTATAGGGCCCGACAGGGACGAGCAGTACTTC
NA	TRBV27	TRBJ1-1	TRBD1	CASRIHRGLGAEAFF	TGTGCCAGCAGGATCCACAGGGGGCTCGGAGCTGAAGCTTTCTTT
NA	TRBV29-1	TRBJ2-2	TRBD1	CSVEEGDRGVSGELFF	TGCAGCGTTGAAGAAGGCGACAGGGGGGTTAGCGGGGAGCTGTTTTTT
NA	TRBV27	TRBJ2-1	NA	CASGGGRSSYNEQFF	TGTGCCAGCGGGGGCGGCAGGAGCTCCTACAATGAGCAGTTCTTC
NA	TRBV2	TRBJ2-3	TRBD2	CASSVGLASRTDTQYF	TGTGCCAGCAGTGTCGGACTAGCCTCCCGCACAGATACGCAGTATTTT
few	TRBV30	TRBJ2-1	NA	CAWTEISYNEQFF	TGTGCCTGGACAGAAATCTCCTACAATGAGCAGTTCTTC
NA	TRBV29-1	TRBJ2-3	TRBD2	CSVEGRGSTDTQYF	TGCAGCGTTGAAGGGCGGGGGAGCACAGATACGCAGTATTTT